This T cell receptor beta chain was captured in a study of human T cells and chemical hapten exposure. As for the study in general: Per-sample variation in TCR yield stemmed mainly from small pooled library volume differences.

The library tagged individual cDNA molecules with unique molecular identifiers. TCRdb re-called the RACE reads through MiXCR, storing one row per CDR3 protein. The repertoire holds 75,000 to 90,000 distinct CDR3 sequences, 11% seen once, with around 3.8% in the top ten. This clonotype has just a few counts. J lost 0 bases, V lost 2 bases, and 14 bases had no gene match. Per germline, CDR1 MNHNY and CDR2 SVGAGI (reference sequence). The CDR3 has 21 residues. Noted time point: patch test 3, about 24 weeks after DPC sensitization. The sample's treatment: therapeutic diphenylcyclopropenone sensitization with weekly scalp DPC.

V is TRBV6-6 and J is TRBJ2-3; TRBD2 agrees at 13 bases. The TCR was taken from a woman aged 45 to 65 with alopecia areata. Some clones in this sample may be carry-over from other donors' samples. The sequencing here drew on whole blood, taken in connection with sensitization to the hapten diphenylcyclopropenone (DPC). The CDR3 region is CASSYPRTSGRGGPSTDTQYF. The CDR3 DNA reads as TGTGCCAGCAGTTACCCCAGGACTAGCGGGAGAGGGGGCCCTAGCACAGATACGCAGTATTTT.